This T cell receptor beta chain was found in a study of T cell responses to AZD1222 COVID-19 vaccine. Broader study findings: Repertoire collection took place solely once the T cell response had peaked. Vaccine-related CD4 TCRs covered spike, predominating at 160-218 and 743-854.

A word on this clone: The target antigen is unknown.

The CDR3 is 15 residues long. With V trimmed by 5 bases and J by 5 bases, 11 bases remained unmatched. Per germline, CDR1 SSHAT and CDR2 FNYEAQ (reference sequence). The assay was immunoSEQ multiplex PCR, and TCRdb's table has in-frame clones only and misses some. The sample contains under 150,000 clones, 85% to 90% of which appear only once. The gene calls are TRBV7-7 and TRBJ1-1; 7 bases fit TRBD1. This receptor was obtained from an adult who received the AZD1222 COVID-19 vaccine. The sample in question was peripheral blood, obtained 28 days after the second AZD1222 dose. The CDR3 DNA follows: TGTGCCAGCAGCGCCAAACAGGGGAGGTTTACTGAAGCTTTCTTT. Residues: CASSAKQGRFTEAFF. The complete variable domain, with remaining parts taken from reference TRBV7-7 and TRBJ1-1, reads GAGVSQSPRYKVTKRGQDVTLRCDPISSHATLYWYQQALGQGPEFLTYFNYEAQPDKSGLPSDRFSAERPEGSISTLTIQRTEQRDSAMYRCASSAKQGRFTEAFFGQGTRLTVV.